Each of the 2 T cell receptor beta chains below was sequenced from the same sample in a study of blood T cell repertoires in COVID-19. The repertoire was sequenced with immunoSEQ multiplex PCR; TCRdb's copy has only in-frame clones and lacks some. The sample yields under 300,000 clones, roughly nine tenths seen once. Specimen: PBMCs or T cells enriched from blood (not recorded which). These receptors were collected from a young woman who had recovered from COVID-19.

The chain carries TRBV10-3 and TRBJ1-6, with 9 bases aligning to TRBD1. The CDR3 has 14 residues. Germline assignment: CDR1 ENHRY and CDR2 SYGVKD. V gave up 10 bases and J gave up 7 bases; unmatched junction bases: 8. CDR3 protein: CATQTGTGNSPLHF. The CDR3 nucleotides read TGTGCCACCCAAACTGGGACAGGGAATTCACCCCTCCACTTT.

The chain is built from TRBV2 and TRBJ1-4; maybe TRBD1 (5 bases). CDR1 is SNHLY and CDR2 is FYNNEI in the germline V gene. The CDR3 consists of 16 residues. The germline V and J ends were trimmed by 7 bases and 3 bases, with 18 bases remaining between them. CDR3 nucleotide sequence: TGTGCCAGCACCCTCCGACAGTCTCTGGCTAATGAAAAACTGTTTTTT. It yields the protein CASTLRQSLANEKLFF. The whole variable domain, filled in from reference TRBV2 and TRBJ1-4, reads EPEVTQTPSHQVTQMGQEVILRCVPISNHLYFYWYRQILGQKVEFLVSFYNNEISEKSEIFDDQFSVERPDGSNFTLKIRSTKLEDSAMYFCASTLRQSLANEKLFFGSGTQLSVL.